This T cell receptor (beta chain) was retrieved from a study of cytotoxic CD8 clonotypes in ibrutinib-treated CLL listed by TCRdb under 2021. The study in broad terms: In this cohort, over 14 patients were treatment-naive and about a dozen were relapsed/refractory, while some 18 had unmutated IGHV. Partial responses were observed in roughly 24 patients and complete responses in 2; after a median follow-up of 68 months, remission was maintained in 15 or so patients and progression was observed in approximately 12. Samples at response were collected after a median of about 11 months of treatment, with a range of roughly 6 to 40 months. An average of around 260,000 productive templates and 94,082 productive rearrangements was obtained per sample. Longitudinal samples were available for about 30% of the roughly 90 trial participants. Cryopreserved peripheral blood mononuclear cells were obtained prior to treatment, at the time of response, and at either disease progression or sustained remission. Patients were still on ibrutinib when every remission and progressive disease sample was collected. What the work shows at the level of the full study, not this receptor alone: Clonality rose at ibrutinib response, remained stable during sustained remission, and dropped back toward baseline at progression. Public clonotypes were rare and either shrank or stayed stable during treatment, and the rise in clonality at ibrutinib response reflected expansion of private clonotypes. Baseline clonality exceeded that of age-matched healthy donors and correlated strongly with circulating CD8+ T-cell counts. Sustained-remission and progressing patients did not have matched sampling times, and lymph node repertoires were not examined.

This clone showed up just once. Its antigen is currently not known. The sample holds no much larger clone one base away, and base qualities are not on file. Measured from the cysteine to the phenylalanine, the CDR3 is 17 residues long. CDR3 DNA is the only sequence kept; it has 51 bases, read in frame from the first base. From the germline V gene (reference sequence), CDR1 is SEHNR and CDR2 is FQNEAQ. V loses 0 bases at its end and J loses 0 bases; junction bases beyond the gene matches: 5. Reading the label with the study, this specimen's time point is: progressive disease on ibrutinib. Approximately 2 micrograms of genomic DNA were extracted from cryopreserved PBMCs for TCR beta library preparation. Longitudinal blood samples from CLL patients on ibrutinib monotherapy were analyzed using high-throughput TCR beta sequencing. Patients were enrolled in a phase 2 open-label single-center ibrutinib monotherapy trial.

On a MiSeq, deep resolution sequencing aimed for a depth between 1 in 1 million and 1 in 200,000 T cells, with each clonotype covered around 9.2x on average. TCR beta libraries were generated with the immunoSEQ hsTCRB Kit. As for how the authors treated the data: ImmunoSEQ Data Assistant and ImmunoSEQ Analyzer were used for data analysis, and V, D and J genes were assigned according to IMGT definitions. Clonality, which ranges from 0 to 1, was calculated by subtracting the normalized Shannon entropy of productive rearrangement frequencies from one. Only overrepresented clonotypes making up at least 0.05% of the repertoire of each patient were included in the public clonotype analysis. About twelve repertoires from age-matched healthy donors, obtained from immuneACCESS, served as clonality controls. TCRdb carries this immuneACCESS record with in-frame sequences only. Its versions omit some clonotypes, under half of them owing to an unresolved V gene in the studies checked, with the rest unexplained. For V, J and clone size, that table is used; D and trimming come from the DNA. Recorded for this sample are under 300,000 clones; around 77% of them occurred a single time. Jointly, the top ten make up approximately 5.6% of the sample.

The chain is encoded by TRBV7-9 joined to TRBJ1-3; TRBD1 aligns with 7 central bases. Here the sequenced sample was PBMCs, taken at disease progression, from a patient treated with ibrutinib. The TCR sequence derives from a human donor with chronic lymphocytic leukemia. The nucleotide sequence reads TGTGCCAGCAGCTTAGCGAGGGGGCGGAACTCTGGAAACACCATATATTTT. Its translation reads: CASSLARGRNSGNTIYF. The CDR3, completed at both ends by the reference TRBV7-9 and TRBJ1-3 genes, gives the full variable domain DTGVSQNPRHKITKRGQNVTFRCDPISEHNRLYWYRQTLGQGPEFLTYFQNEAQLEKSRLLSDRFSAERPKGSFSTLEIQRTEQGDSAMYLCASSLARGRNSGNTIYFGEGSWLTVV.